This TCR beta chain was identified during a study of blood T cells in healthy people across ages (dated by TCRdb to between 2015 and 2016). Looking at the study overall: In model experiments, roughly one uniquely barcoded TCR beta cDNA molecule per two T cells was captured by template switching. Two additional independent replicas of 1 million unique cDNA reads from the same blood draw were analyzed for two donors (one aged 18 to 29 and one aged 80 or older). The donors were divided into four age groups: young (average around 15 years), middle-aged (about 41), aged (approximately 62) and long-lived (more than 75). To avoid experimental bias, donors of different ages were randomly spread across the sequencing lanes. The study measured age-related changes in TCR beta repertoire diversity using deep sequencing normalized with unique cDNA molecular identifiers. The study at large found these results: Estimates of total diversity based on one million sequenced T cells were considered lower bounds and underestimates. The percentage of naive T cells measured by flow cytometry correlated strongly with observed TCR beta diversity. As age increased, observed TCR beta diversity per million T cells dropped in a roughly linear way, and a significant reduction was already evident by age 40. Bulk unsorted PBMC profiling prevented conclusive comparison of naive and antigen-experienced compartments. Because donor CMV infection status was unknown, age-related changes in expanded clonotypes were potentially confounded. Compared with the aged group, more naive CD4+ T cells, fewer expanded clones and increased TCR diversity were shown by the long-lived group, suggesting age selection.

The library was obtained by 5' RACE. Sequencing was carried out with an Illumina HiSeq 2500. A second PCR of about 6 to 11 cycles was run with a J-beta primer mix and a sample-barcoded 5' primer. A unique molecular identifier was introduced onto each TCR beta cDNA molecule by a template-switch 5' adaptor carrying 12 random nucleotides. Each sample yielded at least 2.5 million CDR3-containing paired-end reads. The Mint cDNA synthesis kit, primed by a TRBC-specific oligonucleotide, was used to synthesize first-strand cDNA from all RNA. After uracil-DNA glycosylase treatment, a first 18-cycle PCR used universal primers M1SS and BC2_uni_R on all cDNA. In the original analysis: For normalization, 1 million high-quality reads, each with a distinct molecular identifier, were randomly selected from each sample. Reads with shared molecular identifiers were discarded instead of being binned into consensus sequences. MiTCR, run with a Q25 quality threshold and the strictest error-elimination algorithm, handled CDR3 identification, clonotype clustering and error correction. A nonparametric unseen species model using Euler transformation provided a lower-bound estimate of total TCR beta diversity. The raw public reads went through TCRdb reprocessing: fastp at Q25, MiXCR clone calling, in-frame beta chains kept. Under each unique CDR3 protein, matching rows form one entry showing the most common genes and DNA. The V and J calls were not made by the authors but by TCRdb's processing. For this sample the table gives approximately 670,000 distinct CDR3 sequences, of which approximately 40% were detected only once. In total, the top ten clones hold around 30% of the sample.

This clonotype was detected only a few times. It has no known antigen specificity. No quality values exist for individual bases; no much larger clone is one base distant. Systemically healthy Caucasian individuals from Russia, some 38 in total and aged about 6 to 100 years, were included as donors. Each donor gave around 9.8 milliliters of peripheral blood, collected into EDTA-treated Vacutainer tubes. PBMCs were isolated by Ficoll-Paque density-gradient centrifugation, with at least 6 million obtained per sample. Total RNA, at least 5.5 micrograms per sample, was extracted from PBMCs with Trizol reagent. Naive CD45RAhigh/CD27high T cell percentages were measured by flow cytometry on a PBMC aliquot from every donor. CDR1 and CDR2 (SGHRS, YFSETQ) derive from the germline V gene. The junction shows trimming of 0 bases on V and 8 bases on J, and the gene matches do not reach 10 bases of it. The CDR3, cysteine through phenylalanine, is 15 amino acids long. Just CDR3 DNA is preserved here, 45 bases in frame from base 1.

The sequence derives from a man older than 75 in good health. The sample was blood. The chain joins TRBV5-1 to TRBJ1-2; 7 middle bases align to TRBD1. DNA sequence: TGCGCCAGCAGCTTGGGCCAGGGGGAGGCGAGAGGCTACACCTTC. It codes for CASSLGQGEARGYTF.